This TCR beta chain appears in the sequencing data of a study of blood T cell repertoires in COVID-19. The protocol was immunoSEQ multiplex PCR, while the TCRdb copy is restricted to in-frame clones and leaves out a portion. Of some 220,000 clones listed, about four fifths were seen once; the top ten hold roughly 1.3%. The germline V gene encodes CDR1 GTSNPN and CDR2 SVGIG (reference sequence). Trimming at V came to 5 bases and at J to 2 bases, leaving 0 bases not matched to a gene. The length of the CDR3 is 14 residues. Input material: PBMCs or T cells enriched from blood (not recorded which). The gene calls are TRBV30 and TRBJ2-6, with 10 bases that match TRBD1. The source of this sequence is a woman between 40 and 55 years old with acute COVID-19. The CDR3: CAWGQGAGANVLTF. DNA for the CDR3: TGTGCCTGGGGACAGGGGGCTGGGGCCAACGTCCTGACTTTC.